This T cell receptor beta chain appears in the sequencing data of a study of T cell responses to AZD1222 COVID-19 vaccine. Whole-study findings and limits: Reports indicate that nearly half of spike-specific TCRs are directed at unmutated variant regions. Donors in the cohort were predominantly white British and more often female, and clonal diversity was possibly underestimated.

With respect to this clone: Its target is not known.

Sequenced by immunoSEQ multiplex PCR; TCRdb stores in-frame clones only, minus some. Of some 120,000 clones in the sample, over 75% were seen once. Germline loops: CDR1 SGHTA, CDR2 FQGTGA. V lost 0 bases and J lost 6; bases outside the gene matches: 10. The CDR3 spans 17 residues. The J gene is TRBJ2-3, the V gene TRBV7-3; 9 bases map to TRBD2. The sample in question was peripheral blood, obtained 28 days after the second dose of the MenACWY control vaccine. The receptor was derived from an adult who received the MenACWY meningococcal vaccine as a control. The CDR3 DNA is TGTGCCAGCAGCTTAACGTTAGCGGGAGCCCCCTTGGATACGCAGTATTTT. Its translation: CASSLTLAGAPLDTQYF.